A selection of T cell receptor beta chains follows, all from one sample in a study of T cell responses to AZD1222 COVID-19 vaccine. Only in-frame clones appear in the TCRdb table, and some are missing; sequencing was by immunoSEQ multiplex PCR. The sample records approximately 90,000 clones, 89% being singletons. The starting material was peripheral blood, obtained 28 days after the second AZD1222 dose. These TCRs come from an adult who received the AZD1222 COVID-19 vaccine. The CDR3 runs from the conserved cysteine through the conserved F or W. A D gene is named only where the DNA matches it firmly. The size of a clone is reported for some rows only, either as once, few or many, or as a class for expanded clones.

-	TRBV5-8	TRBD1	TRBJ1-1	TGTGCCAGCAGCTTCGACAGGGGCAGGACTGAAGCTTTCTTT	CASSFDRGRTEAFF
-	TRBV5-1	-	TRBJ2-2	TGCGCCAGCAGCTTGGGGGGCTCGAACACCGGGGAGCTGTTTTTT	CASSLGGSNTGELFF
-	TRBV19	-	TRBJ2-1	TGTGCCAGTAGTATGTTCGAGTACAATGAGCAGTTCTTC	CASSMFEYNEQFF
once	TRBV6-5	TRBD1	TRBJ1-1	TGTGCCAGCAGTTCCGGGACAGGGATGTCTGAAGCTTTCTTT	CASSSGTGMSEAFF
-	TRBV9	TRBD2	TRBJ2-1	TGTGCCAGCAGCCTGAGACTAGCGGCCTACAATGAGCAGTTCTTC	CASSLRLAAYNEQFF
-	TRBV19	-	TRBJ1-1	TGTGCCAGTAGTATGGACGGGATGAACACTGAAGCTTTCTTT	CASSMDGMNTEAFF
-	TRBV14	TRBD2	TRBJ2-5	TGTGCCAGCAGCCAAGTCTTGGGACTAGCGGGGGCCGAGACCCAGTACTTC	CASSQVLGLAGAETQYF
-	TRBV18	-	TRBJ1-4	TGTGCCAGCTCACCCTCCCGGACCCGTGGACTGTTTTTT	CASSPSRTRGLFF
-	TRBV12-5	-	TRBJ2-7	TGTGCTAGTGGTTTGTTTACGAATACCTACGAGCAGTACTTC	CASGLFTNTYEQYF
-	TRBV6-5	-	TRBJ1-2	TGTGCCAGCAGGGGGGACACTCCTAACAACTATGGCTACACCTTC	CASRGDTPNNYGYTF
-	TRBV7-3	TRBD1	TRBJ2-7	TGTGCCAGCAGCGTTCGTCGGGACAGCTACGAGCAGTACTTC	CASSVRRDSYEQYF
-	TRBV6-5	TRBD2	TRBJ2-3	TGTGCCAGCAGTTACCGGCTAGCGGGGCGCACAGATACGCAGTATTTT	CASSYRLAGRTDTQYF
-	TRBV14	-	TRBJ1-1	TGTGCCAGCAGCCAAGACCGACGGGGTGGAACTGAAGCTTTCTTT	CASSQDRRGGTEAFF
-	TRBV19	-	TRBJ2-3	TGTGCCAGTAGTATAGTTCGGGGGACCACAGATACGCAGTATTTT	CASSIVRGTTDTQYF
few	TRBV6-1	-	TRBJ2-3	TGTGCCAGCAGTGAAGCCGGGGTGGGGACAGATACGCAGTATTTT	CASSEAGVGTDTQYF
-	TRBV30	TRBD1	TRBJ1-2	TGTGCCTGGATTCGCGGCAGGGGGTCCGAGGGCTACACCTTC	CAWIRGRGSEGYTF
-	TRBV19	-	TRBJ1-1	TGTGCCAGTGGATTCTCACAGAACACTGAAGCTTTCTTT	CASGFSQNTEAFF
-	TRBV5-4	TRBD1	TRBJ1-1	TGTGCCAGCAGCATTCGGACAGGGGCGAACACTGAAGCTTTCTTT	CASSIRTGANTEAFF
-	TRBV20-1	-	TRBJ1-2	TGCAGTGCTAATGGCTACACCTTC	CSANGYTF
-	TRBV6-1	-	TRBJ1-5	TGTGCCAGCAGTGATGCACCGGGCCGATATCAGCCCCAGCATTTT	CASSDAPGRYQPQHF
few	TRBV2	TRBD1	TRBJ1-4	TGTGCCAGCAGTGAAGGGGGACAGGGGGCAGGAGAAAAACTGTTTTTT	CASSEGGQGAGEKLFF
-	TRBV4-3	TRBD1	TRBJ2-1	TGCGCCAGCAGCCAAGATATAGGGACAGAAGCTTACAATGAGCAGTTCTTC	CASSQDIGTEAYNEQFF
-	TRBV18	TRBD1	TRBJ1-1	TGTGCCAGCTCACCGGACAGGGGGAACACTGAAGCTTTCTTT	CASSPDRGNTEAFF
-	TRBV30	TRBD1	TRBJ2-7	TGTGCCTGGAGACGCGGGACAGGGGGTTACGAGCAGTACTTC	CAWRRGTGGYEQYF
-	TRBV27	-	TRBJ2-7	TGTGCCAGCAGGGGGACCCGGGAGCAGTACTTC	CASRGTREQYF
-	TRBV29-1	-	TRBJ1-1	TGCAGCGTTGAAGACGGTAACACTGAAGCTTTCTTT	CSVEDGNTEAFF
few	TRBV7-9	-	TRBJ2-7	TGTGCCAGCAGCCCCCCATTCGACGAGCAGTACTTC	CASSPPFDEQYF
-	TRBV5-5	-	TRBJ1-4	TGTGCCAGCAGCTCAACTAATGAAAAACTGTTTTTT	CASSSTNEKLFF
-	TRBV25-1	TRBD2	TRBJ2-7	TGTGCCAGCAGTGGCCTAGCGGGGGGTTACGAGCAGTACTTC	CASSGLAGGYEQYF
-	TRBV6-6	TRBD1	TRBJ1-3	TGTGCCAGCAGGGCCGGACAGGGCGGAAACACCATATATTTT	CASRAGQGGNTIYF
-	TRBV6-5	-	TRBJ2-1	TGTGCCAGCAGTTACATGGCGAATCAGGTCAATGAGCAGTTCTTC	CASSYMANQVNEQFF
-	TRBV9	TRBD1	TRBJ1-6	TGTGCCAGCAGCGTAGGGGGACAGGGTTGGAGACCCCTCCACTTT	CASSVGGQGWRPLHF
-	TRBV6-5	-	TRBJ1-5	TGTGCCAGCAGTTACGATTACCCGAGGGGCAATCAGCCCCAGCATTTT	CASSYDYPRGNQPQHF
-	TRBV13	-	TRBJ1-2	TGTGCCAGCAGCCCAAACAGGCAAAACTATGGCTACACCTTC	CASSPNRQNYGYTF